The text below deals with one T cell receptor beta chain. As yet, its antigen is unknown. These data are taken from a study of cytomegalovirus exposure and HLA in healthy donors. V lost 4 bases, J lost 6 bases, and 10 bases stayed unmatched. The germline V gene encodes CDR1 MGHDK and CDR2 SYGVNS. CDR3 length: 15 residues. 13 Jbeta primers and 60 Vbeta primers were used for the PCR. Repertoires were generated with immunoSEQ multiplex PCR, while TCRdb's copy carries only in-frame clones and drops some. Of approximately 110,000 clones listed, under 85% are singletons. Broader study findings: Productive rates of about 87% or about 30% were seen for most TCR beta V segments in an earlier analysis. Exclusion applied to some V segments, including TRBV6-2 and TRBV6-3, as they were indistinguishable.

The specimen was PBMCs. The TCR originated in a woman aged 35 to 49 in good health and CMV-seropositive. V and J are TRBV25-1 and TRBJ2-3; 7 nucleotides agree with TRBD2. The CDR3 here is CASSGGSGARDTQYF. The CDR3, as DNA: TGTGCCAGCAGTGGAGGAAGCGGGGCTCGCGATACGCAGTATTTT.